A single sample is the source of the 11 T cell receptor beta chains below, sequenced in a study of CD8+ T cells in alopecia areata. As for treatment: oral pan-JAK inhibitor, 5-10 mg twice daily. Following RNA extraction, reverse transcription yielded cDNA that acted as the sequencing template. The repertoire was sequenced with immunoSEQ multiplex PCR; TCRdb's copy has only in-frame clones and lacks some. Here the sample spans roughly 110,000 clones, around 83% being singletons. The starting material was CD8+ T cells sorted from blood, obtained at week 24, from a patient treated with tofacitinib. Receptors were obtained from a human donor with alopecia areata.

The chain is built from TRBV14 and TRBJ1-3; D gene unclear. V lost 0 bases and J lost 1, with 10 bases in between. The CDR3 contains 16 residues. The germline gives CDR1 SGHDN, CDR2 FVKESK. CDR3 bases: TGTGCCAGCAGCCAAGATCAAGGGCCTTCTGGAAACACCATATATTTT. Its protein is CASSQDQGPSGNTIYF.

This chain joins TRBV10-3 and TRBJ2-3; D possibly uses TRBD1 or TRBD2 (6 bases each). Between the trimmed V and J ends, which lost 5 bases and 0 bases, there was a span of 12 bases. Germline-derived CDR1 and CDR2 are ENHRY and SYGVKD. The CDR3 is 15 residues long. The chain's CDR3 is CAISLGGGSTDTQYF. DNA for the CDR3: TGTGCCATCAGTCTTGGAGGGGGGAGCACAGATACGCAGTATTTT.

V is TRBV4-1 and J is TRBJ2-7, with D perhaps TRBD1 (5 bases). V shed 1 base and J shed 1 base, with 8 bases lying between them. The CDR3 extends over 14 amino acids. Germline V CDR1 and CDR2: MGHRA, YSYEKL. CDR3 sequence (DNA): TGCGCCAGCAGCCAAGGGGCAGGGTCCTACGAGCAGTACTTC. This encodes CASSQGAGSYEQYF.

The chain joins TRBV7-9 to TRBJ2-1; the match to TRBD1 covers 7 bases. The junction had 12 bases not matched to a gene; V was cut back by 4 bases and J by 0 bases. The CDR3 loop spans 18 amino acids. Germline V gene lookup returns CDR1 SEHNR and CDR2 FQNEAQ (reference sequence). CDR3 DNA: TGTGCCAGCAGCTCCGAGGGGACAGCTCTTAGCTCCTACAATGAGCAGTTCTTC. Translation: CASSSEGTALSSYNEQFF. The whole variable domain, remainder taken from reference TRBV7-9 and TRBJ2-1, is DTGVSQNPRHKITKRGQNVTFRCDPISEHNRLYWYRQTLGQGPEFLTYFQNEAQLEKSRLLSDRFSAERPKGSFSTLEIQRTEQGDSAMYLCASSSEGTALSSYNEQFFGPGTRLTVL.

The rearrangement uses TRBV27 and TRBJ2-1, with 10 bases fitting TRBD2. J lost 9 bases, V lost 4 bases, and 9 bases had no gene match. The CDR3 is made up of 15 amino acids. In germline, CDR1 is MNHEY, CDR2 SMNVEV (reference sequence). The CDR3, as DNA: TGTGCCAGCAGTTGGGGTGAGGGACTAGCGAGTGAGCAGTTCTTC. Amino acids: CASSWGEGLASEQFF.

A few counts support this clone. V gene TRBV7-9 combines with J gene TRBJ2-5; 10 bases are a match to TRBD2. The junction had 8 bases not matched to a gene; V was cut back by 5 bases and J by 5 bases. Germline CDR1 SEHNR, CDR2 FQNEAQ (reference sequence). CDR3 length equals 15 residues. Here the CDR3 reads CASSPRTSGGETQYF. In DNA, the CDR3 is TGTGCCAGCAGCCCCCGGACTAGCGGAGGCGAGACCCAGTACTTC.

The chain couples TRBV7-9 to TRBJ2-5; weak D call: TRBD1 (6 bases). This CDR3 region has 14 residues. Trimming removed 5 bases from V and 6 bases from J, with 16 bases in between. Germline lookup yields CDR1 SEHNR and CDR2 FQNEAQ (reference sequence). The DNA for the CDR3 is TGTGCCAGCAGCGATCCTACAGGGCGGAAGACCCAGTACTTC. It yields the protein CASSDPTGRKTQYF.

In DNA form, the CDR3 reads TGTGCCAGCAGTTACAAGGGGGCAGGGACCGGGGAGCTGTTTTTT. Protein: CASSYKGAGTGELFF. The chain couples TRBV6-5 to TRBJ2-2; 7 bases line up with TRBD1. Trimming at V came to 2 bases and at J to 5 bases, leaving 5 bases not matched to a gene. The CDR3 covers 15 residues. Germline-derived CDR1 and CDR2 are MNHEY and SVGAGI.

The rearrangement uses TRBV11-2 and TRBJ1-1; D is perhaps TRBD1 (5 bases). This CDR3 has 15 residues. V lost 5 bases and J lost 4, with 17 bases in between. In germline, CDR1 is SGHAT, CDR2 FQNNGV. The CDR3 sequence: CASSESGGIGTEAFF. CDR3 nucleotides: TGTGCCAGCAGCGAATCTGGGGGGATCGGCACTGAAGCTTTCTTT.

The chain joins TRBV5-1 to TRBJ2-7; a possible D gene is TRBD1 (7 bases). Germline V gene sequence: CDR1 SGHRS, CDR2 YFSETQ. The CDR3 covers 14 residues. V lost 3 bases to trimming and J lost 5 bases, with 15 bases between them. CDR3 nucleotides: TGCGCCAGCAGCTCTCGACAGGGACTCGACGAGCAGTACTTC. Translation: CASSSRQGLDEQYF.

The V gene is TRBV7-6, the J gene TRBJ2-7; perhaps TRBD1 as D (6 bases). The CDR3 length is 15 residues. The V end lost 1 base, the J end lost 1 base, and 11 bases lay between the germline ends. Germline loops: CDR1 SGHVS, CDR2 FNYEAQ. This CDR3 is CASSLGTAPSYEQYF. For the CDR3, the DNA is TGTGCCAGCAGCTTAGGGACAGCCCCTTCCTACGAGCAGTACTTC.